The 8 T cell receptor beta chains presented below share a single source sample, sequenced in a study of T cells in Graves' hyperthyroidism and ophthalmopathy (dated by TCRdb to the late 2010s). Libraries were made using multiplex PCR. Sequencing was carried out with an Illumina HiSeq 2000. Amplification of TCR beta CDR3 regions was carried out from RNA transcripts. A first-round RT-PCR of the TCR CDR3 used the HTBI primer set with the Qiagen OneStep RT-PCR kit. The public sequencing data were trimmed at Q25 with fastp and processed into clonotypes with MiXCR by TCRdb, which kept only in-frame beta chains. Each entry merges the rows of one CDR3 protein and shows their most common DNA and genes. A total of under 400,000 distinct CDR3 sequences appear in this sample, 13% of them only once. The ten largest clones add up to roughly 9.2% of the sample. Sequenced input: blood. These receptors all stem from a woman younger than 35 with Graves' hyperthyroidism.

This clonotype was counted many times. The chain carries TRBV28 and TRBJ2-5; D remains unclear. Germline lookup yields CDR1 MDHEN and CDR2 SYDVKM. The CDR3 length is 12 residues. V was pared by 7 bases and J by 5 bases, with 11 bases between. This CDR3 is CASTPRGETQYF. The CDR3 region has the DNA TGTGCCAGCACCCCCCGTGGGGAGACCCAGTACTTC. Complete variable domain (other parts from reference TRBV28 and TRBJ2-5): DVKVTQSSRYLVKRTGEKVFLECVQDMDHENMFWYRQDPGLGLRLIYFSYDVKMKEKGDIPEGYSVSREKKERFSLILESASTNQTSMYLCASTPRGETQYFGPGTRLLVL.

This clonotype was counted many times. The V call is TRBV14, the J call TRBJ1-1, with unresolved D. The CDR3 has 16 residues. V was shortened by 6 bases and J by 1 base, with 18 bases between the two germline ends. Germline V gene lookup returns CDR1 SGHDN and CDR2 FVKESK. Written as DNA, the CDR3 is TGTGCCAGCAGTCCAATATACCTGGGCAAGAACACTGAAGCTTTCTTT. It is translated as CASSPIYLGKNTEAFF.

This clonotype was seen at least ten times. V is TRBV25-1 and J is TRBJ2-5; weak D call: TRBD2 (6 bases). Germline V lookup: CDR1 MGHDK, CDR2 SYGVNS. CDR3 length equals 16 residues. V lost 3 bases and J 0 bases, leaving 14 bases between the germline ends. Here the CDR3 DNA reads TGTGCCAGCAGTGACAGGAGGGATACGTACCAAGAGACCCAGTACTTC. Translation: CASSDRRDTYQETQYF.

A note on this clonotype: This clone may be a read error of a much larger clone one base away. In nucleotides, the CDR3 is TGTGCCAGCAGTTTTTCCCCTGGGATTTCACCCCCCCACTTT. It specifies CASSFSPGISPPHF. The rearrangement joins TRBV12-3 or TRBV12-4 to TRBJ1-6; no clear D gene. The CDR3 consists of 14 residues.

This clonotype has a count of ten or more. The CDR3 loop reads CASSDAGGEAFF. The CDR3 nucleotides read TGTGCCAGCAGTGACGCGGGCGGCGAAGCTTTCTTT. This rearrangement joins TRBV12-3 or TRBV12-4 to TRBJ1-1, with D hard to call. Trimming stripped 5 bases from V and 8 bases from J, with 12 bases between. The CDR3 spans 12 residues.

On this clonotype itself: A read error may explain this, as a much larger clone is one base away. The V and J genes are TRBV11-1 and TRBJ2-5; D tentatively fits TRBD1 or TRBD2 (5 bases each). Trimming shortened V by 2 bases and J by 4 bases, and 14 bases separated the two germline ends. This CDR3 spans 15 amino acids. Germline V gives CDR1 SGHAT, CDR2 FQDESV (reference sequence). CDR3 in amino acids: CASSLTTEGRETQYF. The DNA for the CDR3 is TGTGCCAGCAGCTTAACCACAGAGGGACGAGAGACCCAGTACTTC.

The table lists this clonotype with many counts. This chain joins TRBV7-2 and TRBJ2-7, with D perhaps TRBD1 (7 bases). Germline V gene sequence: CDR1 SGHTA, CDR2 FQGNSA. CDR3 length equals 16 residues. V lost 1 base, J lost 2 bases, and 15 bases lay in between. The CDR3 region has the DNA TGTGCCAGCAGCTTAGGACAGGGAGGAAATCCCTACGAGCAGTACTTC. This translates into CASSLGQGGNPYEQYF.

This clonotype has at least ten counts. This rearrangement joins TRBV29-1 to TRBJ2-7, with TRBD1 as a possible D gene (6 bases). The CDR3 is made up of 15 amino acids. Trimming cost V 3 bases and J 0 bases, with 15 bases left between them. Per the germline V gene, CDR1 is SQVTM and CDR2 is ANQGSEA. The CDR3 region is CSVDIRGFSSYEQYF. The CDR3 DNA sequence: TGCAGCGTTGACATCAGGGGCTTTAGCTCCTACGAGCAGTACTTC.